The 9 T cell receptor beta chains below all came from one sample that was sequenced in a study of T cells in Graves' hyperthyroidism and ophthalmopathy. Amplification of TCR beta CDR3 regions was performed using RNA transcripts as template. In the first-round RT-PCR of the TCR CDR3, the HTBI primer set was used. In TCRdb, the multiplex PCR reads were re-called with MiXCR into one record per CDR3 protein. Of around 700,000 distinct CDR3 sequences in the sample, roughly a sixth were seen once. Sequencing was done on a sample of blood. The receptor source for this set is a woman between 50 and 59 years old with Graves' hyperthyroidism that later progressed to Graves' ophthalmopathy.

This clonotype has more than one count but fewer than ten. CDR3 in DNA: TGTGCCAGCAGTTCGAACGTAGCGGCTAATGAAAAACTGTTTTTT. This encodes CASSSNVAANEKLFF. The V call is TRBV12-3 or TRBV12-4, the J call TRBJ1-4, with D unresolved. The V and J ends lost 4 bases and 3 bases respectively, with 12 bases between them. This CDR3 has 15 amino acids.

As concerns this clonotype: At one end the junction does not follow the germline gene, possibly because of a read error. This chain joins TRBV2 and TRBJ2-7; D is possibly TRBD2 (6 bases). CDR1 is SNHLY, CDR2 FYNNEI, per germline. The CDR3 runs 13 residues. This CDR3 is CAISEEGTYEQYF. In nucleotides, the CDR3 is TGTGCCATCAGTGAAGAGGGGACTTACGAGCAGTACTTC. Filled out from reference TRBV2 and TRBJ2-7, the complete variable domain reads EPEVTQTPSHQVTQMGQEVILRCVPISNHLYFYWYRQILGQKVEFLVSFYNNEISEKSEIFDDQFSVERPDGSNFTLKIRSTKLEDSAMYFCAISEEGTYEQYFGPGTRLTVT.

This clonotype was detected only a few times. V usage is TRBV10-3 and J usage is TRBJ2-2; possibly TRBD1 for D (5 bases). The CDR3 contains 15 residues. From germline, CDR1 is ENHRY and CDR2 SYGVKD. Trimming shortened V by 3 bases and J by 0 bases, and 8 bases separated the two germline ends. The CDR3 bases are TGTGCCATCAGTGAATCGACAGCGAACACCGGGGAGCTGTTTTTT. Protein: CAISESTANTGELFF.

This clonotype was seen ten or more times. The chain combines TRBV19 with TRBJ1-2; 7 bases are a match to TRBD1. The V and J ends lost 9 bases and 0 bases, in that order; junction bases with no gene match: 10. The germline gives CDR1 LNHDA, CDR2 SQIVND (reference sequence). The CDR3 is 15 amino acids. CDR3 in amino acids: CASSPGTVANYGYTF. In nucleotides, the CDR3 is TGTGCCAGCAGTCCCGGGACAGTAGCTAACTATGGCTACACCTTC.

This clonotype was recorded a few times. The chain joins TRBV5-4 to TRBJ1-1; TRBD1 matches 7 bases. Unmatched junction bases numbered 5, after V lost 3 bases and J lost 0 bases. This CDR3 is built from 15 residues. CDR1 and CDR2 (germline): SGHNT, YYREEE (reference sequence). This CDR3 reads CASSSQTGVNTEAFF. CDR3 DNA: TGTGCCAGCAGCTCCCAAACAGGGGTGAACACTGAAGCTTTCTTT.

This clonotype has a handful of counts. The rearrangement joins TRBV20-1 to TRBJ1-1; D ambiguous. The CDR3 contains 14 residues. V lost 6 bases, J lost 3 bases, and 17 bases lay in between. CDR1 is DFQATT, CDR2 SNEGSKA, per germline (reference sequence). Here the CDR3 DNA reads TGCAGTGCCGCCTATTCGAGTAGTGACACTGAAGCTTTCTTT. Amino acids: CSAAYSSSDTEAFF.

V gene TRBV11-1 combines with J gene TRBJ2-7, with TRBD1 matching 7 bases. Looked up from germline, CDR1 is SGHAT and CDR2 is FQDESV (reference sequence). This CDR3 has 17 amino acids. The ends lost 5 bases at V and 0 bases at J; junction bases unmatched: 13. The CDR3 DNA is TGTGCCAGCAGCCATACACAGGGGTATCAGAGCTCCTACGAGCAGTACTTC. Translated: CASSHTQGYQSSYEQYF.

CDR3 region: CATNTGQGTDTQYF. CDR3 bases: TGTGCCACCAACACCGGACAGGGCACAGATACGCAGTATTTT. This chain uses TRBV24-1 with TRBJ2-3, with 7 nucleotides matching TRBD1. The CDR3 covers 14 residues. Unmatched junction bases numbered 5, after V lost 8 bases and J lost 1 base. The V gene's germline CDR1 is KGHDR and CDR2 SFDVKD.

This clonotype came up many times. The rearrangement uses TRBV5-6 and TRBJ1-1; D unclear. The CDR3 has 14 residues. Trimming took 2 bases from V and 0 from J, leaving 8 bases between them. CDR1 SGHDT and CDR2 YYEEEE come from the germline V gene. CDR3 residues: CASSFPQMNTEAFF. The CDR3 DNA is TGTGCCAGCAGCTTCCCGCAGATGAACACTGAAGCTTTCTTT.